The following is a T cell receptor beta chain sequence with its context. This clonotype was detected a few times. No antigen is known for it. The record has no base qualities; no much larger clone is one base away. The sequencer listed for this sample is Illumina HiSeq 1500. In-frame beta chains were kept once TCRdb had trimmed the public reads at Q25 with fastp and called clones with MiXCR. All rows with the same CDR3 protein become a single entry with the most common DNA and genes. This sample lists around 320,000 distinct CDR3 sequences; over 7.5% were detected once. The top ten clones comprise around 4% of the sample. The data are from a study of T cell repertoires in cytomegalovirus infection (dated by TCRdb to the late 2010s). Study-wide context: Because public TCR beta signatures pointed to carriage of CMV infection together with the matching HLA type, the HLA type of each donor mattered for the analysis.

Overall study results and their limits: The ex vivo response was dominated by HLA-C-restricted CMV-specific TCR beta clonotypes, which also provided the single most frequent clonotype in two of eight donors. Carriers of CMV infection plus the relevant HLA type were discriminated by the cumulative frequency of public TCR beta family members in the study cohort and in an independent roughly 400-donor cohort.

V loses 5 bases of germline sequence and J loses 6 bases, and the interval between the two ends is 14 bases. CDR3 length: 15 amino acids, cysteine to phenylalanine. Kept here is only the CDR3 DNA, which spans 45 bases and is read in frame from base 1. From the germline V gene (reference sequence), CDR1 is SEHNR and CDR2 is FQNEAQ. The sequence joins TRBV7-9 to TRBJ1-6, with TRBD1 tentatively as D gene (6 bases match). The clonotype was recovered from a human donor in good health (CMV status not recorded). Some clones in this sample may be carry-over from other donors' samples. The source material was PBMCs. The bases are TGTGCCAGCAGCCCATCCGGACAGTTTAATTCACCCCTCCACTTT. Its protein is CASSPSGQFNSPLHF.